The T cell receptor beta chain under discussion was sequenced for a study of post-analysis software for immune sequencing data (dated by TCRdb to 2014 to 2015). The study in broad terms: Relapsing-remitting, secondary progressive and progressive-relapsing multiple sclerosis were recorded as disease courses, and subtype annotation was lacking for some patients. The patient repertoires were set against eleven to twelve previously published healthy control repertoires from donors whose ages ranged from roughly 6 to 27 years. A subset of samples was prepared in parallel using single-end sample barcoding, then pooled and co-amplified after Illumina adapter ligation.

TCR beta repertoires were profiled from peripheral blood of more than ten young patients with multiple sclerosis to demonstrate the VDJtools post-analysis software. The multiple sclerosis patients were children and adolescents between roughly 6 and 17 years of age. The CDR3 goes from the cysteine to the phenylalanine over 15 residues. Of the read, only the CDR3 DNA is kept; its 45 bases are in frame from base 1. The germline ends are 12 bases apart after V is trimmed by 4 bases and J by 1 base. Per the germline V gene, SGHRS is the CDR1 and YFSETQ is the CDR2. The protocol used for the library was PCR. Instrument used: Illumina HiSeq 2500. To reduce PCR and sequencing biases, unique molecular identifiers were built into the TCR beta cDNA libraries. Some 500,000 cDNA molecules were obtained for every 1 to 10 million input T cells, so each molecule roughly corresponded to one T cell. The patient libraries were prepared and sequenced with the same protocol used for the earlier healthy control dataset. Samples belonging to the same batch were prepared together, multiplexed and sequenced on a shared HiSeq lane. From the authors' description of their analysis: Raw barcoded reads were processed with MIGEC, discarding single-read molecular identifier groups before consensus assembly and CDR3 extraction. VDJtools was used for post-analysis of the clonotype tables, with diversity normalized by down-sampling every dataset to the smallest sample size. In repertoire overlap clustering, CDR3 amino acid sequences, but not nucleotide sequences, were matched to correct batch-related cross-sample contamination. The public sequencing data were trimmed at Q25 with fastp and processed into clonotypes with MiXCR by TCRdb, which kept only in-frame beta chains. Each entry is one CDR3 protein sequence, shown with its most common DNA and genes. The V and J calls were determined by TCRdb, not by the authors. Here the sample has about 540,000 distinct CDR3 sequences; 30% to 40% occur a single time. About 5.6% of the sample rests with the top ten.

In its sample, this clonotype was seen many times. There is no known antigen for this receptor. No much larger clone is present one base from it, and per-base qualities are unavailable. On the study overall, not on this receptor specifically: Significantly higher frequencies in patients than in controls were found for roughly 5 TRBV segments, including TRBV5-6, TRBV5-1 and TRBV20-1. Strong co-clustering of samples prepared in the same batch was shown by direct clustering with F measure, prompting a batch-effect correction. Normalized Chao1 diversity was significantly lower in multiple sclerosis patients than controls, suggesting substantial peripheral T-cell clonal expansion. The multiple sclerosis patient group was slightly younger than the control group.

The sequence derives from a girl aged 2-17 years with multiple sclerosis. The chain uses TRBV5-1 and TRBJ2-1; the D region possibly corresponds to TRBD1 (5 bases align). The sequenced sample was blood. DNA sequence: TGCGCCAGCAGCAGGGGCAGGAGATCCTACAATGAGCAGTTCTTC. Its translation reads: CASSRGRRSYNEQFF.